These 28 T cell receptor beta chains were all obtained from the same sample, sequenced in a study of T-cell memory formation after mild COVID-19 (dated by TCRdb to the early 2020s). Libraries were constructed by 5' RACE. TCRdb names Illumina NovaSeq 6000 as the instrument used. TCRdb reworked the public reads: Q25 trimming with fastp, MiXCR clone assembly, productive beta chains retained. Identical CDR3 proteins give one entry, which carries the most common genes and DNA. The sample records tens of thousands of distinct CDR3 sequences, roughly 8% of which are singletons. 1.4% of the sample is in the top ten clones. The specimen sequenced was PBMCs or a T cell subset sorted from them (not recorded which). The source of these receptors is a man aged 18 to 35 who had mild COVID-19 (a few samples of this study predate the infection). The sample titles of this study are shuffled in the database, so cell type and time point are left out; the donor was told from shared clones.

This clonotype showed up many times. V gene TRBV5-1 combines with J gene TRBJ2-5; perhaps D is TRBD1 or TRBD2 (6 bases each). The CDR3 covers 15 residues. Trimming removed 3 bases from V and 3 bases from J, with 15 bases in between. Germline V gene data show CDR1 as SGHRS and CDR2 as YFSETQ. Here the CDR3 DNA reads TGCGCCAGCAGCTGGAACCCGGGGGCTAAAGAGACCCAGTACTTC. It codes for CASSWNPGAKETQYF.

This clonotype came up a few times. The rearrangement uses TRBV9 and TRBJ2-3; D remains unclear. The CDR3 length is 12 residues. Germline V gives CDR1 SGDLS, CDR2 YYNGEE. V lost 3 bases and J lost 4, with 6 bases in between. CDR3 protein: CASSGFADTQYF. The CDR3, as DNA: TGTGCCAGCAGCGGATTTGCAGATACGCAGTATTTT.

The chain links TRBV6-5 to TRBJ2-3; 9 positions match TRBD2. Germline V CDR1 and CDR2: MNHEY, SVGAGI. The V gene end was trimmed by 2 bases and the J gene end by 5 bases; junction bases not matched to a gene: 8. The CDR3 spans 16 residues. The CDR3 region is CASSYVAGGPRDTQYF. CDR3 nucleotides: TGTGCCAGCAGTTACGTGGCGGGGGGGCCCAGAGATACGCAGTATTTT.

This clonotype was seen ten or more times. The chain carries TRBV7-2 and TRBJ1-6; D might be TRBD1 (5 bases). This CDR3 comprises 12 residues. In germline, CDR1 is SGHTA, CDR2 FQGNSA. The V gene lost 8 bases and the J gene lost 7 bases, with 9 bases spanning the gap. The CDR3 loop is CASREGNSPLHF. CDR3 DNA sequence: TGTGCCAGCCGGGAGGGGAATTCACCCCTCCACTTT.

This clonotype was seen a few times. The chain couples TRBV20-1 to TRBJ2-3; a weak D match, TRBD1 (8 bases). The V gene's germline CDR1 is DFQATT and CDR2 SNEGSKA (reference sequence). There are 17 residues in the CDR3. The V end lost 3 bases, the J end lost 2 bases, and 21 bases lay between the germline ends. DNA of the CDR3: TGCAGTGCTAGGCGGGGGTCAGGGGGCCCCGCCACAGATACGCAGTATTTT. It encodes CSARRGSGGPATDTQYF.

This clonotype showed up many times. The chain carries TRBV5-1 and TRBJ2-7, with D perhaps matching TRBD2 (5 bases). V was cut by 4 bases and J by 0 bases, with 14 bases left in between. Germline CDR1 and CDR2: SGHRS and YFSETQ. The CDR3 has 15 amino acids. CDR3 bases: TGCGCCAGCAGCAACGGGAAGCGCAGCTCCTACGAGCAGTACTTC. Translated, it gives CASSNGKRSSYEQYF.

This clonotype was picked up a small number of times. V usage is TRBV18 and J usage is TRBJ1-1; unclear D gene. V was pared by 6 bases and J by 3 bases, with 14 bases between. Germline CDR1 is KGHSH and CDR2 is LQKENI. The CDR3 has 14 amino acids. The CDR3 region is CASSGSPTDTEAFF. Here the CDR3 DNA reads TGTGCCAGCTCCGGGAGCCCGACGGACACTGAAGCTTTCTTT.

The genes are TRBV28 and TRBJ1-2; unclear D gene. CDR1 is MDHEN, CDR2 SYDVKM, per germline. V shed 9 bases and J shed 4 bases, with 18 bases lying between them. The CDR3 length is 14 residues. The DNA of the CDR3 is TGTGCCAGTGAGCCCCAGGCCATTCCCTATGGCTACACCTTC. Translating gives CASEPQAIPYGYTF.

In its sample, this clonotype is medium-sized (0.01 to 0.1%). V gene TRBV29-1 combines with J gene TRBJ2-7; D not resolved. V was clipped by 6 bases and J by 3 bases, with 9 bases between them. In germline, CDR1 is SQVTM, CDR2 ANQGSEA. CDR3 length equals 11 residues. In DNA, the CDR3 is TGCAGCGTCGTTTGGGACTACGAGCAGTACTTC. Translated, it gives CSVVWDYEQYF.

The gene calls are TRBV6-1 and TRBJ1-4; 9 nucleotides agree with TRBD1. The CDR3 runs 16 residues. The J segment lost 7 bases and the V segment lost 3 bases, leaving 9 bases of the junction unmatched. CDR1 is MNHNS and CDR2 is SASEGT in the germline V gene. CDR3 residues: CASSEEDRGLREKLFF. In DNA form, the CDR3 reads TGTGCCAGCAGTGAGGAGGACAGGGGATTGCGTGAAAAACTGTTTTTT.

This clonotype was seen more than once but under ten times. The V and J genes are TRBV9 and TRBJ1-3; possible D gene TRBD1, 6 bases. Germline CDR1 reads SGDLS; CDR2 reads YYNGEE. This CDR3 is 17 amino acids long. The V gene lost 0 bases and the J gene lost 0 bases, with 13 bases spanning the gap. CDR3 loop: CASSVGPGASSGNTIYF. CDR3 DNA: TGTGCCAGCAGCGTAGGTCCGGGGGCGAGCTCTGGAAACACCATATATTTT.

This clonotype was detected only a few times. This chain joins TRBV10-3 and TRBJ1-2; 7 nucleotides match TRBD1. V dropped 3 bases and J dropped 7; count of bases not matched to a gene: 14. Per the germline V gene, CDR1 is ENHRY and CDR2 is SYGVKD. The CDR3 loop spans 16 amino acids. DNA of the CDR3: TGTGCCATCAGTGACTGGAGACAGGGCTTAGCCACTGGCTACACCTTC. Translated: CAISDWRQGLATGYTF.

This clonotype was recorded a few times. The V gene is TRBV5-1, the J gene TRBJ2-2; no reliable D call. Germline CDR1 reads SGHRS; CDR2 reads YFSETQ. The CDR3 length is 14 residues. V lost 0 bases and J 7 bases, leaving 10 bases between the germline ends. The CDR3 protein is CASSLDGFHGELFF. The DNA for the CDR3 is TGCGCCAGCAGCTTGGACGGCTTCCACGGGGAGCTGTTTTTT. Drawing the rest from reference TRBV5-1 and TRBJ2-2, the complete variable domain is KAGVTQTPRYLIKTRGQQVTLSCSPISGHRSVSWYQQTPGQGLQFLFEYFSETQRNKGNFPGRFSGRQFSNSRSEMNVSTLELGDSALYLCASSLDGFHGELFFGEGSRLTVL.

The gene calls are TRBV14 and TRBJ1-6, with D perhaps TRBD1 (5 bases). The ends were cut back, 0 bases at V and 9 bases at J, with 15 bases in the middle. This CDR3 spans 16 amino acids. CDR1 and CDR2 (germline): SGHDN, FVKESK. The DNA of the CDR3 is TGTGCCAGCAGCCAAGACCCCGACAGAGTCGGTTCACCCCTCCACTTT. Its translation is CASSQDPDRVGSPLHF.

The table lists this clonotype with a few counts. The genes are TRBV10-2 and TRBJ2-3, with D maybe TRBD2 (5 bases). Germline lookup yields CDR1 WSHSY and CDR2 SAAADI. Trimming removed 4 bases from V and 3 bases from J, with 17 bases in between. The CDR3 sequence is 16 residues long. CDR3: CASSGPGSESTDTQYF. The CDR3 bases are TGCGCCAGCAGTGGCCCTGGGAGTGAATCAACAGATACGCAGTATTTT.

This clonotype appeared a few times. The rearrangement uses TRBV4-3 and TRBJ1-2, with D hard to call. The V end lost 0 bases, the J end lost 8 bases, and 22 bases lay between the germline ends. Germline lookup yields CDR1 LGHNA and CDR2 YSLEER. This CDR3 spans 17 amino acids. The chain's CDR3 is CASSQDTQPQTRGGYTF. CDR3 nucleotides: TGCGCCAGCAGCCAAGACACTCAGCCCCAGACCCGCGGCGGCTACACCTTC.

The J gene is TRBJ2-3, the V gene TRBV11-2, with TRBD1 matching over 8 bases. The CDR3 runs 16 residues. J lost 1 base, V lost 3 bases, and 6 bases had no gene match. Germline V gene data show CDR1 as SGHAT and CDR2 as FQNNGV. The CDR3 DNA is TGTGCCAGCAGCTTGTCAGGGGGCAGCGGCACAGATACGCAGTATTTT. This gives the protein CASSLSGGSGTDTQYF.

This clonotype was seen at least ten times. The genes are TRBV30 and TRBJ2-7; no clear D gene. CDR1 and CDR2 (germline): GTSNPN, SVGIG (reference sequence). The CDR3 is made up of 10 amino acids. V lost 2 bases and J lost 5, with 4 bases in between. The CDR3 DNA reads TGTGCCTGGAGTCGGGACGAGCAGTACTTC. Protein: CAWSRDEQYF.

This clonotype was seen repeatedly, ten times or more. The chain has TRBV20-1 and TRBJ2-5; D remains ambiguous. The CDR3 has 11 amino acids. The V end lost 4 bases, the J end lost 3 bases, and 6 bases lay between the germline ends. CDR1 and CDR2 (germline): DFQATT, SNEGSKA (reference sequence). For the CDR3, the DNA is TGCAGTGCTACCCCAAAAGAGACCCAGTACTTC. Its translation is CSATPKETQYF.

The chain is built from TRBV7-2 and TRBJ1-1; D is possibly TRBD1 (5 bases). V was clipped by 2 bases and J by 4 bases, with 11 bases between them. The CDR3 consists of 14 residues. CDR1 is SGHTA and CDR2 is FQGNSA in the germline V gene. CDR3 sequence reads: CASSLNSGGTEAFF. In DNA, the CDR3 is TGTGCCAGCAGCTTAAACAGCGGGGGCACTGAAGCTTTCTTT.

The chain carries TRBV4-2 and TRBJ1-6; no clear D gene. Germline loops: CDR1 LGHNA, CDR2 YNFKEQ. The CDR3 covers 18 residues. V was pared by 1 base and J by 11 bases, with 24 bases between. The CDR3 DNA sequence: TGTGCCAGCAGCCAAGTGAACCCCCTCCGTCTAACAACAGCACCCCTCCACTTT. Translation: CASSQVNPLRLTTAPLHF.

The chain carries TRBV20-1 and TRBJ2-4, with D unresolved. The ends were cut back, 0 bases at V and 3 bases at J, with 9 bases in the middle. In germline, CDR1 is DFQATT, CDR2 SNEGSKA (reference sequence). The CDR3 runs 14 residues. The CDR3 DNA sequence: TGCAGTGCTAGAGATCTTGATATCAAAAACATTCAGTACTTC. It encodes CSARDLDIKNIQYF.

This clonotype was observed a few times. The V gene is TRBV9, the J gene TRBJ2-6, with D hard to call. CDR1 and CDR2 (germline): SGDLS, YYNGEE. There are 16 residues in the CDR3. V lost 2 bases and J lost 0, with 9 bases in between. The CDR3 sequence: CASSVAYSSGANVLTF. The CDR3 bases are TGTGCCAGCAGCGTGGCCTACAGCTCTGGGGCCAACGTCCTGACTTTC.

This chain joins TRBV5-1 and TRBJ2-2; possibly TRBD2 for D (6 bases). Trimming stripped 0 bases from V and 3 bases from J, with 9 bases between. Germline V gene data show CDR1 as SGHRS and CDR2 as YFSETQ. CDR3 length: 15 residues. The CDR3 DNA reads as TGCGCCAGCAGCTTGGAGGGACTGTACACCGGGGAGCTGTTTTTT. Translating it yields CASSLEGLYTGELFF.

The chain recombines TRBV19 with TRBJ2-1; D possibly corresponds to TRBD2 (5 bases). This CDR3 region has 14 residues. Trimming cost V 3 bases and J 6 bases, with 12 bases left between them. Germline CDR1 and CDR2: LNHDA and SQIVND (reference sequence). Here the CDR3 reads CASSIRQGGNEQFF. The CDR3 DNA reads as TGTGCCAGTAGTATCAGGCAAGGAGGCAATGAGCAGTTCTTC.

This clonotype has more than one count but fewer than ten. The chain is built from TRBV7-2 and TRBJ2-7, with TRBD2 matching 9 bases. CDR3 length: 15 residues. Germline CDR1 SGHTA, CDR2 FQGNSA. The ends lost 3 bases at V and 2 bases at J; junction bases unmatched: 5. Here the CDR3 DNA reads TGTGCCAGCAGCTTGGGTTCTAGCGGGGCCTACGAGCAGTACTTC. Translating gives CASSLGSSGAYEQYF.

The chain is built from TRBV7-9 and TRBJ1-4; 8 bases match TRBD1. The germline V gene has CDR1 SEHNR and CDR2 FQNEAQ (reference sequence). J gave up 0 bases and V 3 bases, and 18 bases lay outside the gene matches. The CDR3 has 21 residues. The CDR3 spells CASSFLSGARDRSTTNEKLFF. CDR3 coding DNA: TGTGCCAGCAGCTTTTTATCCGGGGCCCGGGACAGGAGTACAACTAATGAAAAACTGTTTTTT.

This clonotype was counted many times. The chain carries TRBV5-1 and TRBJ2-7; D gene unclear. V dropped 0 bases and J dropped 5 bases, with 12 bases sitting between them. The CDR3 runs to 14 residues. Germline CDR1 SGHRS, CDR2 YFSETQ. The CDR3 reads CASSLEAPSNEQYF. As DNA, the CDR3 is TGCGCCAGCAGCTTGGAGGCTCCTTCAAACGAGCAGTACTTC.